Listed here are 3 T cell receptor beta chains from one sample, sequenced in a study of response to subunit inactivated influenza vaccine (dated 2018 in TCRdb). Libraries were constructed by RT-PCR. The sample was run on an Illumina HiSeq 2500. The raw public data were reprocessed by TCRdb itself: fastp quality trimming at Q25, MiXCR clonotype calling, in-frame beta chains only. Merged by CDR3 protein, the rows form single entries marked with the most common genes and DNA. In this sample the table shows a few hundred thousand distinct CDR3 sequences, about 7.2% of which occur a single time. Around 14% of the sample rests with the top ten. This specimen was PBMCs from blood, taken around 25 months after vaccination. Receptors were obtained from a man between 45 and 75 years old who received an inactivated influenza vaccine. Donor details come from another sample of the same person, matched by shared clones.

This clonotype was counted at least ten times. The genes are TRBV18 and TRBJ2-3, with D hard to call. From germline, CDR1 is KGHSH and CDR2 LQKENI. This CDR3 is built from 12 residues. The V end was cut by 5 bases, the J end by 0 bases, with 3 bases between. For the CDR3, the DNA is TGTGCCAGCTCAGACAGCACAGATACGCAGTATTTT. As protein: CASSDSTDTQYF.

The V call is TRBV14, the J call TRBJ2-7; TRBD2 matches 9 bases. V shed 0 bases, J shed 3 bases, and the junction held 0 bases outside the gene matches. The CDR3 totals 14 residues. CDR1 and CDR2 from the germline V gene are SGHDN and FVKESK. CDR3 protein: CASSQEREGYEQYF. Here the CDR3 DNA reads TGTGCCAGCAGCCAAGAGCGGGAGGGCTACGAGCAGTACTTC.

This clonotype appeared a few times. J is TRBJ1-6 and V is TRBV20-1, with no clear D. Per the germline V gene, CDR1 is DFQATT and CDR2 is SNEGSKA (reference sequence). This CDR3 has 13 amino acids. Trimming shortened V by 0 bases and J by 9 bases, and 9 bases separated the two germline ends. The CDR3 DNA reads TGCAGTGCTAGAGATACATCGGCTTCACCCCTCCACTTT. Translating it yields CSARDTSASPLHF.